This T cell receptor beta chain was recovered during a study of T cell responses to AZD1222 COVID-19 vaccine. Study-wide points: There were vaccine-associated CD4 TCRs across spike, dominant at 160-218 and 743-854.

Generated by immunoSEQ multiplex PCR, the TCRdb table keeps only in-frame clones and is missing some. Here the sample spans some 150,000 clones, around four fifths being singletons. The CDR3 consists of 15 residues. Germline V gene data show CDR1 as SGHDT and CDR2 as YYEEEE. Unmatched junction bases numbered 7, after V lost 2 bases and J lost 3 bases. Worth noting for this clone: Its antigen is unidentified.

This chain joins TRBV5-6 and TRBJ2-5, with TRBD1 identical over 7 bases. This specimen was peripheral blood, taken on day 0 of MenACWY control vaccination. The clonotype comes from an adult in good health. As DNA, the CDR3 is TGTGCCAGCAGCTTTTTGGGCACAGGGGAAGAGACCCAGTACTTC. As protein: CASSFLGTGEETQYF.